This record concerns one T cell receptor (beta chain) sequence. Between the trimmed V and J ends, which lost 6 bases and 9 bases, there was a span of 14 bases. Germline V gene sequence: CDR1 SQVTM, CDR2 ANQGSEA. The length of the CDR3 is 11 residues. The source of the sample is a study of blood T cell repertoires in COVID-19. Original methodology: Reference gene primer amplification gave estimated nucleated cell counts. Libraries were prepared by immunoSEQ multiplex PCR; TCRdb keeps only in-frame clonotypes and omits some of them. The V and J calls and clone size are taken from that table; D and trimming were inferred from the DNA. The sample yields 60,000 to 70,000 clones, 65% to 90% seen once.

The chain recombines TRBV29-1 with TRBJ1-1; D may be TRBD1 (6 bases). This clonotype originated in a woman in her sixties or seventies with acute or convalescent COVID-19. Sequenced material: peripheral blood. CDR3 protein: CSVLRQDQAFF. CDR3 DNA sequence: TGCAGCGTCCTTAGACAGGATCAAGCTTTCTTT. Full variable domain (outside the CDR3, taken from reference TRBV29-1 and TRBJ1-1): SAVISQKPSRDICQRGTSLTIQCQVDSQVTMMFWYRQQPGQSLTLIATANQGSEATYESGFVIDKFPISRPNLTFSTLTVSNMSPEDSSIYLCSVLRQDQAFFGQGTRLTVV.